Reported below is one T cell receptor (beta chain). Antigen: not known. The V gene lost 2 bases and the J gene lost 3 bases, with 13 bases spanning the gap. The CDR3 is 14 residues long. Germline-derived CDR1 and CDR2 are GTSNPN and SVGIG (reference sequence). Sequencing was at deep level. Profiling relied on immunoSEQ multiplex PCR, and the TCRdb table lists in-frame clones only, not all of them. The data contain about 2.4 million clones, roughly 93% of them singletons. This entry belongs to a study of shared clonotypes between healthy human individuals. The study's findings and limits: Some naive CD4 clonotypes, 4.5% to 5.5%, turned up in common across four donors.

The sequencing sample was made of naive CD4+ T cells from PBMCs. The subset here: CD45RA+ positively selected. The clonotype was recovered from a man younger than 35 in good health. Some clones in this sample may be carry-over from other donors' samples. The chain combines TRBV30 with TRBJ2-5; D ambiguous. The CDR3 DNA reads TGTGCCTGGAGTTTGAGAGGTGGGAAAGAGACCCAGTACTTC. Encoded protein: CAWSLRGGKETQYF. Drawing the rest from reference TRBV30 and TRBJ2-5, the complete variable domain is SQTIHQWPATLVQPVGSPLSLECTVEGTSNPNLYWYRQAAGRGLQLLFYSVGIGQISSEVPQNLSASRPQDRQFILSSKKLLLSDSGFYLCAWSLRGGKETQYFGPGTRLLVL.